These T cell receptor beta chains were read from a single sample in a study of blood T cell repertoires in COVID-19. Measured with immunoSEQ multiplex PCR; TCRdb has only the in-frame clones, and not every one. The table lists about 75,000 clones, approximately 90% of them singletons. Source material: peripheral blood. These TCRs come from a woman between 50 and 59 years old with acute or convalescent COVID-19. The conserved cysteine and the conserved F or W are not part of the CDR3 here. Only part of the rows carry a size: once, few, many, or a class if the clone is expanded.

clone_size,v_call,j_call,cdr3_aa
.,TRBV27,TRBJ2-3,ASSLSFGGGSTDTQY
.,TRBV7-3,TRBJ1-1,ASSLRGQGAEAF
few,TRBV12-3/TRBV12-4,TRBJ2-1,ASNAAAYNEQF
.,TRBV14,TRBJ2-7,ASSRTSGGSYEQY
.,TRBV14,TRBJ2-7,ASSQAGYGVYEQY
few,TRBV11-2,TRBJ1-5,ASSRQAGQPQH
.,TRBV6-5,TRBJ1-1,ASSRTGMNTEAF
.,TRBV5-4,TRBJ1-2,ASSFVKKDKTNGYT
.,TRBV4-3,TRBJ2-7,ASSLGSGYEQY
once,TRBV7-9,TRBJ2-3,ASSLDRGFTDTQY
.,TRBV6-6,TRBJ1-5,ASSPPTGNVGNQPQH
.,TRBV7-3,TRBJ1-2,ASSFDKASRYT
.,TRBV5-1,TRBJ2-3,ASSPLRGDTQY
once,TRBV5-1,TRBJ1-1,ASSPFTGDEAF
.,TRBV9,TRBJ1-3,ASSVDWGGARNTIY
.,TRBV15,TRBJ2-2,ATSRDRSWTGELF
.,TRBV5-1,TRBJ1-1,ASSVRVNTEAF
.,TRBV6-1,TRBJ1-1,ASSEWEAANTEAF
medium-sized,TRBV28,TRBJ1-1,ASSSLLGVNTEAF
few,TRBV21-1,TRBJ1-5,ASTSLWLAIRNQPQH
.,TRBV3-1/TRBV3-2,TRBJ2-1,ASSQELPGWKIERLEQF